This T cell receptor (beta chain) was identified in a study of cytomegalovirus exposure and HLA in healthy donors. CDR1 and CDR2 (germline): LGHNA, YSLEER. The CDR3 is 15 amino acids. With V trimmed by 0 bases and J by 3 bases, 2 bases remained unmatched. General study results and limits: The likely explanation for a cluster of highly shared sequence variants was sequencing artifact. Among TCR beta chains, those listed as cytomegalovirus-associated numbered around 160. Productive status was seen about 87% or about 30% of the time for most TCR beta V segments in an earlier analysis. TCR sequences were mostly rare, though some public TCRs occurred in many donors.

Turning to this clone: Its antigen is currently unknown.

The PCR employed 60 Vbeta primers together with 13 Jbeta primers. Generated by immunoSEQ multiplex PCR, the TCRdb table keeps only in-frame clones and is missing some. The table lists about 150,000 clones, under 75% of them singletons, with roughly 6.4% in the top ten. This TCR came from a woman aged 60 to 75 in good health and CMV-seropositive. The genes are TRBV4-3 and TRBJ2-7, with 10 bases aligning to TRBD1. The sequenced sample was PBMCs. The chain's CDR3 is CASSQERDRGYEQYF. CDR3 sequence (DNA): TGCGCCAGCAGCCAAGAGAGGGACAGGGGCTACGAGCAGTACTTC.